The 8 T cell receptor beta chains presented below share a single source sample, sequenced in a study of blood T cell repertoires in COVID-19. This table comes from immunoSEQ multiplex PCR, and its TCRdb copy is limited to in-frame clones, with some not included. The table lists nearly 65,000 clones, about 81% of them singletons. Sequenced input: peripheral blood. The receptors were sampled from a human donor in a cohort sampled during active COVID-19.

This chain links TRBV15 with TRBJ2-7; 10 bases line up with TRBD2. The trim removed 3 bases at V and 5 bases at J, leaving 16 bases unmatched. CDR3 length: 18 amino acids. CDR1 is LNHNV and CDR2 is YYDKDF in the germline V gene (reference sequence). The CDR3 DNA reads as TGTGCCACCAGCAGCTCGGGACTAGCGACTTTGGCCCCTAACGAGCAGTACTTC. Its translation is CATSSSGLATLAPNEQYF.

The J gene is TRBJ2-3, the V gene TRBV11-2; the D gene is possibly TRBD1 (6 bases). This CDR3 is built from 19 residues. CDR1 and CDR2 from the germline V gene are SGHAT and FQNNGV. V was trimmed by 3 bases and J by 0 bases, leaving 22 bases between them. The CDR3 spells CASSLGPGHKLTSTDTQYF. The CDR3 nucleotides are TGTGCCAGCAGCTTGGGTCCGGGACACAAATTAACTAGCACAGATACGCAGTATTTT. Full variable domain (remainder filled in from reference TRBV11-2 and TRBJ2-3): EAGVAQSPRYKIIEKRQSVAFWCNPISGHATLYWYQQILGQGPKLLIQFQNNGVVDDSQLPKDRFSAERLKGVDSTLKIQPAKLEDSAVYLCASSLGPGHKLTSTDTQYFGPGTRLTVL.

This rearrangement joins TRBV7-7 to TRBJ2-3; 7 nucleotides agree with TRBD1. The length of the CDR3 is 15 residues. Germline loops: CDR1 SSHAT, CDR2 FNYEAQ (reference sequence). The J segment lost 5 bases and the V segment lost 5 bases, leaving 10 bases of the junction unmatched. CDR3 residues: CASSQQGLKGDTQYF. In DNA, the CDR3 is TGTGCCAGCAGCCAACAGGGGCTAAAGGGAGATACGCAGTATTTT.

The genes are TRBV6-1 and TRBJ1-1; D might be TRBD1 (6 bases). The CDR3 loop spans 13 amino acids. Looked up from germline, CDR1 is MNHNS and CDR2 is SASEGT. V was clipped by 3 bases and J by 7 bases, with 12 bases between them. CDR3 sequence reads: CASSERGAGEAFF. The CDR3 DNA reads TGTGCCAGCAGTGAGCGGGGGGCTGGTGAAGCTTTCTTT.

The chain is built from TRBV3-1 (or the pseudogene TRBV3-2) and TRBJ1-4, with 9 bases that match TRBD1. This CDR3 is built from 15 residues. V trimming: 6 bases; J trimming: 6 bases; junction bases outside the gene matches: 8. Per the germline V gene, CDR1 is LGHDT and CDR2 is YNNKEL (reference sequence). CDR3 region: CASRVKDRGDEKLFF. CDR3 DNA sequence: TGTGCCAGCAGGGTTAAGGACAGGGGAGATGAAAAACTGTTTTTT.

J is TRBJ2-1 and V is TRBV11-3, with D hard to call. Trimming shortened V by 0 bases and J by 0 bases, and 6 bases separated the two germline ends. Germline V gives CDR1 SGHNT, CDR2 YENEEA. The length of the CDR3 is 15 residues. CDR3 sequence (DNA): TGTGCCAGCAGCTTAGATTTGAGCTCCTACAATGAGCAGTTCTTC. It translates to CASSLDLSSYNEQFF.

This CDR3 is CASSLVRVQETQYF. The CDR3 region has the DNA TGTGCCAGCAGCTTAGTCAGGGTTCAAGAGACCCAGTACTTC. J is TRBJ2-5 and V is TRBV11-2; D possibly corresponds to TRBD1 (5 bases). Germline V gives CDR1 SGHAT, CDR2 FQNNGV. The CDR3 consists of 14 residues. V lost 1 base, J lost 2 bases, and 8 bases lay in between.

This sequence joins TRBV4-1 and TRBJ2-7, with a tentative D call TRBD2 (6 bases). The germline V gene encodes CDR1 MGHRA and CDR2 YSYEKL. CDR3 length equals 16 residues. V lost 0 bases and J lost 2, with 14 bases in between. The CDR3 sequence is CASSQDSRGIPYEQYF. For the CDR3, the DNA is TGCGCCAGCAGCCAAGATTCACGGGGGATTCCCTACGAGCAGTACTTC.